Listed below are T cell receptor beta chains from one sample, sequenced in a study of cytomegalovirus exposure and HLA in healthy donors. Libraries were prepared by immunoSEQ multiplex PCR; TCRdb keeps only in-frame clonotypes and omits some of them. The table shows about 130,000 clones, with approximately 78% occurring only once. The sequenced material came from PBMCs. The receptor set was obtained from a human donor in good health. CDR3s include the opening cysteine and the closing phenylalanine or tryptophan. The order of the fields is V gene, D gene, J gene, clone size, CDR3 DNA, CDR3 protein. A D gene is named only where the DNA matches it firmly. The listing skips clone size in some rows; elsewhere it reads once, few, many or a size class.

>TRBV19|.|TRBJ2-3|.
TGTGCCAGTAGTATAGATTCCGACTACACAGATACGCAGTATTTT
CASSIDSDYTDTQYF
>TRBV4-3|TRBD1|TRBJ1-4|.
TGCGCCAGCAGCCAACTGGACAGGGGCCGTGAAAAACTGTTTTTT
CASSQLDRGREKLFF
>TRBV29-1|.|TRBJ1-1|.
TGCAGCGTTGCGGCACAGGGCAACACTGAAGCTTTCTTT
CSVAAQGNTEAFF
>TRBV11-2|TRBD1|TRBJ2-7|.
TGTGCCAGCAGCTTCGGACAGGGGTACGAGCAGTACTTC
CASSFGQGYEQYF
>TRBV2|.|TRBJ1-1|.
TGTGCCAGCAGTGATAATATCTCTGAAGCTTTCTTT
CASSDNISEAFF
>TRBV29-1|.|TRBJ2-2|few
TGCAGCGTTAAGAGTAACACCGGGGAGCTGTTTTTT
CSVKSNTGELFF
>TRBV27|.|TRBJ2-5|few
TGTGCCAGCAGTCACAAAGAGACCCAGTACTTC
CASSHKETQYF
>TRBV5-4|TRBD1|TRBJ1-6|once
TGTGCCAGCAGCTGGGGGACAGGGATTAATTCACCCCTCCACTTT
CASSWGTGINSPLHF
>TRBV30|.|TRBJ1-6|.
TGTGCCTGGAGGGTCGACAGAGCGTCACCCCTCCACTTT
CAWRVDRASPLHF
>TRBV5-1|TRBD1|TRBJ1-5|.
TGCGCCAGCAGCCCGGGACAGGGGAGCCAGCCCCAGCATTTT
CASSPGQGSQPQHF
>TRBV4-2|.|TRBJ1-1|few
TGTGCCAGCAGCCGTGAGCGGACCGGGGGGGGGAACACTGAAGCTTTCTTT
CASSRERTGGGNTEAFF
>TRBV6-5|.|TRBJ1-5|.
TGTGCCAGCAGGTCCTCAGGGGAAAGCAATCAGCCCCAGCATTTT
CASRSSGESNQPQHF
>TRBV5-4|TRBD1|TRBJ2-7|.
TGTGCCAGCAGCTGGGGGACAGGGGGCTACGAGCAGTACTTC
CASSWGTGGYEQYF
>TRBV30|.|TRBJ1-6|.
TGTGCCTGGAGTGTACAACGGACAGAAAATTCACCCCTCCACTTT
CAWSVQRTENSPLHF
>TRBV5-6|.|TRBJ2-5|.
TGTGCCAGCAGCTTGTGGGCCCATGCCCTTGAGGGAGGAGAGACCCAGTACTTC
CASSLWAHALEGGETQYF
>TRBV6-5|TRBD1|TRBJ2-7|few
TGTGCCAGCAGTTACCAAGGGACAGGTCATGGCGAGCAGTACTTC
CASSYQGTGHGEQYF
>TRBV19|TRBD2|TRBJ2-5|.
TGTGCCAGTAGTACCGGGACTACCCAACGGGAGACCCAGTACTTC
CASSTGTTQRETQYF
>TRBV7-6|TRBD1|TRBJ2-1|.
TGTGCCAGCAGCTTTCGGGACAGTCTTTACAATGAGCAGTTCTTC
CASSFRDSLYNEQFF
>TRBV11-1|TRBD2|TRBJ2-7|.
TGTGCCAGCAGCTTTGGGGCGGGAGGATCCTACGAGCAGTACTTC
CASSFGAGGSYEQYF
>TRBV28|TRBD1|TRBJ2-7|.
TGTGCCAGCAGTCCTGACAGGGAACTTTTCCCCTACGAGCAGTACTTC
CASSPDRELFPYEQYF
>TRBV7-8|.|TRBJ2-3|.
TGTGCCAGCAGCTTACGCAGGGGTTGGGATACGCAGTATTTT
CASSLRRGWDTQYF
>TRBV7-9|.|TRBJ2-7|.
TGTTCCAGCAGCCCCGACACCTACGAGCAGTACTTC
CSSSPDTYEQYF
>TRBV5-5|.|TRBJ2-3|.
TGTGCCAGCAGCGCACAGGGCACAGATACGCAGTATTTT
CASSAQGTDTQYF
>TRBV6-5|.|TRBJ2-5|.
TGTGCCAGCAGCCGGACTCGGATGCAAGAGACCCAGTACTTC
CASSRTRMQETQYF
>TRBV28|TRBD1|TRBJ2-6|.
TGTGCCAGCAGCGACAGGGCGTTGTCGTCTGGGGCCAACGTCCTGACTTTC
CASSDRALSSGANVLTF
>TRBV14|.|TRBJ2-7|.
TGTGCCAGCCTTTACGAGCAGTACTTC
CASLYEQYF
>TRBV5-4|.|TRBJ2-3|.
TGTGCCAGCAGCGATGCTAGCAAGTCTGGATTAGATACGCAGTATTTT
CASSDASKSGLDTQYF
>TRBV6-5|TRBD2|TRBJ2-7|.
TGTGCCAGCTCCTTGACTAGCACCTACGAGCAGTACTTC
CASSLTSTYEQYF
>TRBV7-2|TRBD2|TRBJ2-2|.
TGTGCCAGCAGCTTCCCATTAGCGGGGGCAAACACCGGGGAGCTGTTTTTT
CASSFPLAGANTGELFF
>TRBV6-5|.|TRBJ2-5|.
TGTGCCAGCAGTTACTCAGTTCGGTCGGTGGAGACCCAGTACTTC
CASSYSVRSVETQYF
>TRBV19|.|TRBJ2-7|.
TGTGCCAGTAGCCAGAACAGGGTTTCCGAGCAGTACTTC
CASSQNRVSEQYF
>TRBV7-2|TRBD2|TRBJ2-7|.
TGTGCCAGCAGCCAGGGACTAGCCGGGAACGAGCAGTACTTC
CASSQGLAGNEQYF
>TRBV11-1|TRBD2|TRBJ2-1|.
TGTGCCAGCAGCCCCTGGGGGGGACTAGCGGGAGGAAACCGCAATGAGCAGTTCTTC
CASSPWGGLAGGNRNEQFF
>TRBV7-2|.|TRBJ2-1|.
TGTGCCAGCAGCTTAGGCAGTTACAATGAGCAGTTCTTC
CASSLGSYNEQFF
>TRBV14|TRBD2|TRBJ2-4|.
TGTGCCAGCAGCCCCCGACCGGGAGGAAACATTCAGTACTTC
CASSPRPGGNIQYF
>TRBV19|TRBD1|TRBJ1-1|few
TGTGCCAGTAGTATAGATCTAGGATTAACAGGGGCTGCCACTGAAGCTTTCTTT
CASSIDLGLTGAATEAFF
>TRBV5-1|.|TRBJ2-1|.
TGCGCCAGCAGCTTCACACAGAGCTCCTACAATGAGCAGTTCTTC
CASSFTQSSYNEQFF
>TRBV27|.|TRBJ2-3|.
TGTGCCAGCAGCCGTGGACAGCGCACAGATACGCAGTATTTT
CASSRGQRTDTQYF
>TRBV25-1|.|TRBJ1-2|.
TGTGCCAGCAGTGAATACACAGCAGGGTATGGCTACACCTTC
CASSEYTAGYGYTF
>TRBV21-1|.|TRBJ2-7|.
TGTGCCAGCAGCAAAGAGGACAGGGAGAGCGGGCGCTCCTACGAGCAGTACTTC
CASSKEDRESGRSYEQYF
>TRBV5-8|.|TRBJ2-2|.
TGTGCCAGCACGCACAATCTTGCCAGGGTAATATTCACCGGGGAGCTGTTTTTT
CASTHNLARVIFTGELFF
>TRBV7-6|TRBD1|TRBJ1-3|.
TGTGCCAGCAGCGAACCCGACAGGGGGCTTTCGGCTGGAAACACCATATATTTT
CASSEPDRGLSAGNTIYF
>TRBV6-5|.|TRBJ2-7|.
TGTGCCAGCAGTCTGGGGGCAGCGGGAACCTACGAGCAGTACTTC
CASSLGAAGTYEQYF
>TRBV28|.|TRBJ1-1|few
TGTGCCAGCAGGTCTTACGACTTCATGAACACTGAAGCTTTCTTT
CASRSYDFMNTEAFF
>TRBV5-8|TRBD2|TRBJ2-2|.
TGTGCCAGCAGCCCCCGGACTAGCGGGGTCTCCGGGGAGCTGTTTTTT
CASSPRTSGVSGELFF
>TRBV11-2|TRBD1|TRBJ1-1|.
TGTGCCAGCAGTTTCCAGGGGGCCACTGAAGCTTTCTTT
CASSFQGATEAFF
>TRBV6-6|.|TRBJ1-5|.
TGTGCCAGCAGCCAGGCCTCAGTTAATCAGCCCCAGCATTTT
CASSQASVNQPQHF
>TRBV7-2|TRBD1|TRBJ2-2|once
TGTGCCAGCAGCTTAGTCAGGGGGCAGCACCGGGAGCTGTTTTTT
CASSLVRGQHRELFF
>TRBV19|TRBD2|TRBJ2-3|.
TGTGCCAGTAGTAGTTATAGCGGGGTGGATACGCAGTATTTT
CASSSYSGVDTQYF
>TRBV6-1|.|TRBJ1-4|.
TGTGCCAGCAGTGAAGTTGTGGCGGGTTTGGAAGGTGAAAAACTGTTTTTT
CASSEVVAGLEGEKLFF
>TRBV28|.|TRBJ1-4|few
TGTGCCAGCAGTTTAAGCGGCGGAATTATGAATGAAAAACTGTTTTTT
CASSLSGGIMNEKLFF
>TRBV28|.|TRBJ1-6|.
TGTGCCAGCAGCGGGGTTAATTCACCCCTCCACTTT
CASSGVNSPLHF
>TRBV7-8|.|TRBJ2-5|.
TGTGCCACCATTCCCCGGGGGAGAGGGCAAGAGACCCAGTACTTC
CATIPRGRGQETQYF